What follows are 24 T cell receptor beta chains derived from one specimen sequenced in a study of T cell repertoires in aging, cancer and after chemotherapy. Rearranged V-D-J TRB sequences were amplified with a mixed TRB-A/B primer pool. TCRdb recomputed calls from the multiplex PCR reads with MiXCR, one row per CDR3 protein. The sample has about 17,000 distinct CDR3 sequences, about 46% seen once. Peripheral blood genomic DNA, not sorted cells or RNA, was the template. The sample comprised blood. Receptors were obtained from a human donor in good health.

This chain connects TRBV27 to TRBJ2-7; no reliable D call. The germline CDR1 and CDR2 sequences are MNHEY and SMNVEV (reference sequence). The CDR3 runs 13 residues. Trimming shortened V by 2 bases and J by 3 bases, and 8 bases separated the two germline ends. CDR3: CASSLNSHYEQYF. The CDR3 DNA reads as TGTGCCAGCAGTTTAAACAGCCACTACGAGCAGTACTTC.

The CDR3 DNA follows: TGTGCCAGCAGTCCTTCTCCCGGGGCTAGCGGGGTGGGCGAGCAGTACTTC. Its protein is CASSPSPGASGVGEQYF. The chain joins TRBV6-1 to TRBJ2-7, with 9 nucleotides matching TRBD2. Germline CDR1 MNHNS, CDR2 SASEGT. This CDR3 comprises 17 residues. V lost 5 bases and J lost 6; bases outside the gene matches: 17.

This clonotype came up a few times. The rearrangement uses TRBV6-2 or TRBV6-3 and TRBJ2-1, with TRBD2 matching over 11 bases. The V and J ends lost 6 bases and 4 bases, in that order; junction bases with no gene match: 5. CDR1 MNHEY and CDR2 SVGEGT come from the germline V gene. The CDR3 loop spans 15 amino acids. The CDR3 here is CASRPLAGGYNEQFF. The CDR3 nucleotides read TGTGCCAGCAGACCTCTAGCGGGAGGTTACAATGAGCAGTTCTTC.

This clonotype counts as medium-sized. V usage is TRBV11-1 and J usage is TRBJ2-1; D unresolved. In germline, CDR1 is SGHAT, CDR2 FQDESV (reference sequence). There are 15 residues in the CDR3. Trimming took 1 base from V and 1 from J, leaving 8 bases between them. The CDR3 nucleotides read TGTGCCAGCAGCTTAGGGGCCATGTCCTACAATGAGCAGTTCTTC. It yields the protein CASSLGAMSYNEQFF.

The chain uses TRBV6-6 and TRBJ2-3; D unclear. Trimming stripped 5 bases from V and 3 bases from J, with 12 bases between. Germline V gene sequence: CDR1 MNHNY, CDR2 SVGAGI (reference sequence). The CDR3 extends over 14 amino acids. CDR3 DNA sequence: TGTGCCAGCAGTGGTATCGTTCGAACAGATACGCAGTATTTT. As protein: CASSGIVRTDTQYF.

This clonotype has only a few counts. The rearrangement joins TRBV11-1 to TRBJ1-6; no reliable D call. Looked up from germline, CDR1 is SGHAT and CDR2 is FQDESV (reference sequence). The CDR3 runs to 15 residues. The ends were cut back, 3 bases at V and 6 bases at J, with 12 bases in the middle. The CDR3: CASSLDGRSNSPLHF. The CDR3, as DNA: TGTGCCAGCAGCTTGGATGGACGGAGTAATTCACCCCTCCACTTT.

The chain is built from TRBV27 and TRBJ1-4; 9 nucleotides align to TRBD1. V was clipped by 5 bases and J by 2 bases; unmatched bases: 9. Germline CDR1 MNHEY, CDR2 SMNVEV (reference sequence). The CDR3 covers 17 residues. The CDR3 nucleotides read TGTGCCAGCAGTATGGGACAGGGAACGGGCACTAATGAAAAACTGTTTTTT. It translates to CASSMGQGTGTNEKLFF.

This sequence joins TRBV6-5 and TRBJ1-6, with a tentative D call TRBD1 (5 bases). Germline V gene sequence: CDR1 MNHEY, CDR2 SVGAGI. This CDR3 contains 15 residues. V shed 8 bases and J shed 4 bases, with 15 bases lying between them. The CDR3 region is CASGDQDSYNSPLHF. The CDR3 bases are TGTGCCAGCGGGGACCAAGACAGTTATAATTCACCCCTCCACTTT.

The chain carries TRBV6-6 and TRBJ2-6; D perhaps matches TRBD2 (6 bases). This CDR3 region has 18 residues. CDR1 and CDR2 from the germline V gene are MNHNY and SVGAGI (reference sequence). Trimming stripped 0 bases from V and 4 bases from J, with 16 bases between. The CDR3 DNA is TGTGCCAGCAGTTACTCCTCTGGAGGGGCAAGGGGGGCCAACGTCCTGACTTTC. Translated: CASSYSSGGARGANVLTF.

This clonotype was counted a few times. This chain links TRBV12-3 or TRBV12-4 with TRBJ2-3; D is unclear. The CDR3 length is 13 residues. Trimming cost V 6 bases and J 6 bases, with 13 bases left between them. The CDR3 here is CASRPFLGDTQYF. The CDR3 coding sequence is TGTGCCAGCAGGCCCTTTCTAGGGGATACGCAGTATTTT.

The chain has TRBV19 and TRBJ2-1, with D perhaps matching TRBD2 (6 bases). The CDR3 totals 15 residues. The germline CDR1 and CDR2 sequences are LNHDA and SQIVND (reference sequence). The CDR3 coding sequence is TGTGTTAGTAGTCACGGGACTTGGGTCCGCTATGAGCAGTTCTTC. Its protein is CVSSHGTWVRYEQFF.

The CDR3 nucleotides are TGTGCCAGTAGTGTGGCAGCTGCTGGGGCCAACGTCCTGACTTTC. Amino acid sequence: CASSVAAAGANVLTF. This rearrangement joins TRBV19 to TRBJ2-6; no firm D call. CDR1 and CDR2 from the germline V gene are LNHDA and SQIVND (reference sequence). This CDR3 spans 15 amino acids. Trimming left V 5 bases short and J 2 bases short, with 10 bases between.

This clonotype was detected a few times. The chain is built from TRBV27 and TRBJ1-2; 8 bases are a match to TRBD1. The V gene's germline CDR1 is MNHEY and CDR2 SMNVEV (reference sequence). V was clipped by 6 bases and J by 4 bases; unmatched bases: 4. The CDR3 is made up of 13 amino acids. This CDR3 is CASSFGTGYGYTF. The CDR3, as DNA: TGTGCCAGCAGCTTCGGGACAGGCTATGGCTACACCTTC.

The chain uses TRBV6-5 and TRBJ2-2; D possibly corresponds to TRBD1 (6 bases). The CDR3 is 16 amino acids. The germline V and J ends were trimmed by 4 bases and 1 base, with 13 bases remaining between them. Germline V gene data show CDR1 as MNHEY and CDR2 as SVGAGI. The CDR3 DNA reads as TGTGCCAGCAGTTCCCCAGGGGCGAGGAACACCGGGGAGCTGTTTTTT. It codes for CASSSPGARNTGELFF.

The chain uses TRBV12-3 or TRBV12-4 and TRBJ2-1; D is unclear. V lost 4 bases and J lost 4, with 8 bases in between. The length of the CDR3 is 13 residues. The CDR3 loop reads CASSSPTYNEQFF. The CDR3 bases are TGTGCCAGCAGTTCCCCAACATACAATGAGCAGTTCTTC.

V usage is TRBV12-3 or TRBV12-4 and J usage is TRBJ2-1; D remains unclear. The CDR3 has 14 residues. The V and J ends lost 7 bases and 9 bases respectively, with 19 bases between them. CDR3 amino acids: CASTLGQRQGEQFF. The CDR3 DNA follows: TGTGCCAGCACCTTGGGTCAAAGGCAAGGTGAGCAGTTCTTC.

The chain recombines TRBV6-2 or TRBV6-3 with TRBJ2-5; D possibly uses TRBD1 or TRBD2 (5 bases each). The CDR3 has 13 residues. V gave up 5 bases and J gave up 9 bases, with 16 bases separating them. Germline CDR1 MNHEY, CDR2 SVGEGT. CDR3 in amino acids: CASSAGTPRAQYF. For the CDR3, the DNA is TGTGCCAGCAGTGCAGGGACCCCCCGGGCCCAGTACTTC.

The gene calls are TRBV6-5 and TRBJ2-7; D may correspond to TRBD1 or TRBD2 (5 bases each). The V end lost 8 bases, the J end lost 7 bases, and 18 bases lay between the germline ends. CDR3 size: 13 residues. Per the germline V gene, CDR1 is MNHEY and CDR2 is SVGAGI. CDR3 DNA sequence: TGTGCCAGCTGCTCCGGGGCTTCATTGGAGCAGTACTTC. As protein: CASCSGASLEQYF.

This CDR3 is CASSIERAVETQYF. CDR3 DNA sequence: TGTGCCAGTAGTATAGAACGGGCGGTAGAGACCCAGTACTTC. V gene TRBV19 combines with J gene TRBJ2-5; D not certain. With 0 bases removed from V and 4 bases from J, the gap between germline ends came to 9 bases. The CDR3 loop spans 14 amino acids. Germline-derived CDR1 and CDR2 are LNHDA and SQIVND (reference sequence).

The V gene is TRBV19, the J gene TRBJ2-3; the match to TRBD2 covers 10 bases. The germline V gene encodes CDR1 LNHDA and CDR2 SQIVND (reference sequence). V lost 6 bases, J lost 4 bases, and 7 bases stayed unmatched. CDR3 length equals 15 residues. The CDR3 nucleotides are TGTGCCAGTAGACTAGCGGGACCCACCGCAGATACGCAGTATTTT. Protein sequence: CASRLAGPTADTQYF.

The genes are TRBV12-3 or TRBV12-4 and TRBJ1-4, with D possibly TRBD1 on 6 matching bases. The CDR3 consists of 16 residues. Between the trimmed V and J ends, which lost 0 bases and 8 bases, there was a span of 16 bases. The CDR3 region has the DNA TGTGCCAGCAGTTTAGCGCGAGGGGGTTTAAGGGAAAAACTGTTTTTT. This sequence encodes CASSLARGGLREKLFF.

The DNA for the CDR3 is TGTGCCAGCATGTCGAGGGACGGGGGCAACACCGGGGAGCTGTTTTTT. Its protein product is CASMSRDGGNTGELFF. This chain uses TRBV7-9 with TRBJ2-2; possibly TRBD1 or TRBD2 for D (6 bases each). This CDR3 is 16 amino acids long. CDR1 is SEHNR, CDR2 FQNEAQ, per germline (reference sequence). V lost 7 bases and J lost 2, with 17 bases in between.

The CDR3 is CSVGLGAFDEKLFF. CDR3 nucleotide sequence: TGCAGCGTTGGCTTGGGGGCCTTCGATGAAAAACTGTTTTTT. The chain uses TRBV29-1 and TRBJ1-4; D perhaps matches TRBD1 (6 bases). CDR1 and CDR2 from the germline V gene are SQVTM and ANQGSEA. Trimming left V 4 bases short and J 6 bases short, with 15 bases between. The CDR3 runs to 14 residues.

The rearrangement links TRBV27 to TRBJ1-4; TRBD1 might be the D (5 bases). The germline V gene encodes CDR1 MNHEY and CDR2 SMNVEV (reference sequence). Trimming stripped 5 bases from V and 5 bases from J, with 18 bases between. CDR3 length: 16 amino acids. DNA of the CDR3: TGTGCCAGCAGTCTCTTTCCAGGGAAGGGAAATGAAAAACTGTTTTTT. Encoded protein: CASSLFPGKGNEKLFF.